The T cell receptor beta chain described here comes from a study of T-cell reconstitution after alpha-beta-depleted transplantation in children. A TCRbeta library incorporating unique molecular identifiers was prepared. TCRdb independently ran MiXCR on the PCR reads; one entry per CDR3 protein. The sample has about 610,000 distinct CDR3 sequences; 8% to 11% are singletons. The germline V gene has CDR1 DFQATT and CDR2 SNEGSKA (reference sequence). The CDR3 runs to 12 residues. The sequence came from a human donor who donated a stem cell graft to a child with acute myeloid leukemia. Sequencing used PBMCs from the stem cell graft donor, obtained from the stem cell graft. The chain employs TRBV20-1 and TRBJ2-7; the D gene is possibly TRBD2 (5 bases). CDR3 bases: TGCAGCGGTGGGAGTTCCGGAGACGAGCAGTACTTC. It yields the protein CSGGSSGDEQYF.